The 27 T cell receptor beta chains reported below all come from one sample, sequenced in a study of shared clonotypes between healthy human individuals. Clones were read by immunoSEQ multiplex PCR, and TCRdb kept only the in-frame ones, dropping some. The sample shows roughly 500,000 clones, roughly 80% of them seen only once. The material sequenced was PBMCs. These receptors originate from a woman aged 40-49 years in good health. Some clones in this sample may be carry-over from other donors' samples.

CDR3 loop: CASSEGEGAANEKLFF. The CDR3 region has the DNA TGTGCCAGCAGTGAGGGGGAGGGGGCGGCTAATGAAAAACTGTTTTTT. The chain uses TRBV2 and TRBJ1-4; 7 bases map to TRBD1. Germline V CDR1 and CDR2: SNHLY, FYNNEI. This CDR3 is built from 16 residues. V lost 3 bases and J lost 3; bases outside the gene matches: 7.

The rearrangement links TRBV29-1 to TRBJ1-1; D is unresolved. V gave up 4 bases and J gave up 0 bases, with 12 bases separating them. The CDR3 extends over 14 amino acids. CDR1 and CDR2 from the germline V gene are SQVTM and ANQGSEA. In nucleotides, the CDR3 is TGCAGCGTTGTATTGAGGAGGATGAACACTGAAGCTTTCTTT. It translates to CSVVLRRMNTEAFF.

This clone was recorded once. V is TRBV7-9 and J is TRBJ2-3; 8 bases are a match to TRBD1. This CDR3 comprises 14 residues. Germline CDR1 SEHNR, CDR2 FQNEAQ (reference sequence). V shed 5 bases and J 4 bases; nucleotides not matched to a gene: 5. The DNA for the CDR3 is TGTGCCAGCAGCCCGACAGGGGTGGCAGATACGCAGTATTTT. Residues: CASSPTGVADTQYF.

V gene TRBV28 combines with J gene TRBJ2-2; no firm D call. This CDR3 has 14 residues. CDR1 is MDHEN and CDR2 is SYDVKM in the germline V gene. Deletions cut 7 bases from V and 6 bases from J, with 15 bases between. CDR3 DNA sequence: TGTGCCAGCATTCACTGGCAAGACTCCGGGGAGCTGTTTTTT. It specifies CASIHWQDSGELFF.

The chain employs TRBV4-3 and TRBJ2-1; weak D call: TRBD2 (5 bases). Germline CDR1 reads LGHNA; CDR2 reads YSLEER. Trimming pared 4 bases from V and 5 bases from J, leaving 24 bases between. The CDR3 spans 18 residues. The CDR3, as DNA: TGCGCCAGCAGCCTCCTTAATCCAGCGGTTATACGGAACAATGAGCAGTTCTTC. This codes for CASSLLNPAVIRNNEQFF.

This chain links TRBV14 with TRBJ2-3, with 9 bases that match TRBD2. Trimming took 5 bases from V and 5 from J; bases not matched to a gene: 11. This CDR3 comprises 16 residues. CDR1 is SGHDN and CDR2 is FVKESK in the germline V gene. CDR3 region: CASSSGLAFLGDTQYF. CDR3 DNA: TGTGCCAGCAGCTCGGGACTAGCTTTCCTCGGAGATACGCAGTATTTT.

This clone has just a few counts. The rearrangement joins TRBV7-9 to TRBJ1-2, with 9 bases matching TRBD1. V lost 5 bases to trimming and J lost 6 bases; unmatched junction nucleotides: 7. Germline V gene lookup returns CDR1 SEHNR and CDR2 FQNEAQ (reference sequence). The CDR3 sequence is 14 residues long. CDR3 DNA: TGTGCCAGCAGCCCACGGGACAGGGCTGATGGCTACACCTTC. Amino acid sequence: CASSPRDRADGYTF.

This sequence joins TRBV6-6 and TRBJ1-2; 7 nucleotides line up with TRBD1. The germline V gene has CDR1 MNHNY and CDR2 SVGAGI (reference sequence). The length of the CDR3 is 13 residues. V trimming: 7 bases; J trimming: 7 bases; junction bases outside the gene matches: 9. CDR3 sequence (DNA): TGTGCCAGCAAAGGCGGACAGGAGGGTGGCTACACCTTC. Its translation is CASKGGQEGGYTF.

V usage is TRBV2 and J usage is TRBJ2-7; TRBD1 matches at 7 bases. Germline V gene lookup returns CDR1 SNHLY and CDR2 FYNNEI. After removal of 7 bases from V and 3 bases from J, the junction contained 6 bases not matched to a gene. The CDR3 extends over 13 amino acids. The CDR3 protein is CASKGGTYYEQYF. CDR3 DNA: TGTGCCAGCAAAGGGGGCACCTACTACGAGCAGTACTTC.

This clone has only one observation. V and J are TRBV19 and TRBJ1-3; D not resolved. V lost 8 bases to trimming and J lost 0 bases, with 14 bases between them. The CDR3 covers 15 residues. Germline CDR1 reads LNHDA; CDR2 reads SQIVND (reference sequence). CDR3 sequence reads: CASRLGPSSGNTIYF. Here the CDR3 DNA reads TGTGCCAGTCGACTGGGCCCTAGCTCTGGAAACACCATATATTTT.

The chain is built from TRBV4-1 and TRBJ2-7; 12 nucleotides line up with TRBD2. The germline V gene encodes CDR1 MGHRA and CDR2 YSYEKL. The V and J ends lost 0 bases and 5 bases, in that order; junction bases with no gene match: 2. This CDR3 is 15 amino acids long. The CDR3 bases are TGCGCCAGCAGCCAAGAAAGGACTAGCGGGAACGAGCAGTACTTC. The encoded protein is CASSQERTSGNEQYF.

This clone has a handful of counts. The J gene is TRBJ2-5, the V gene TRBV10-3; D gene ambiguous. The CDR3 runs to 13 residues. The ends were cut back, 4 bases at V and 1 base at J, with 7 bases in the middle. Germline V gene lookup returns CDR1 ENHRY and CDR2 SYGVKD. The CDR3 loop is CAISGGSQETQYF. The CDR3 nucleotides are TGTGCCATCAGTGGGGGTAGCCAAGAGACCCAGTACTTC.

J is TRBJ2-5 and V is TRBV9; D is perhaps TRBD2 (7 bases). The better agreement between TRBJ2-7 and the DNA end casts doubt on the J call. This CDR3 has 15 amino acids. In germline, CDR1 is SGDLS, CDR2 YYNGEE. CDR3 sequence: CASSDPRGGAHEQYF. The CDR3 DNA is TGTGCCAGCAGCGACCCGAGGGGGGGAGCGCACGAGCAGTACTTC.

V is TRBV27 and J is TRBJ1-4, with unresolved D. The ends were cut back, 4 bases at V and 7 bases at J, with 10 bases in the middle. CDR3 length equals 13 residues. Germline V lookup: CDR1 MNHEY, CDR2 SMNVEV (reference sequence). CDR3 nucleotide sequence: TGTGCCAGCAGTTCCTTTTCGGGTGAAAAACTGTTTTTT. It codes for CASSSFSGEKLFF.

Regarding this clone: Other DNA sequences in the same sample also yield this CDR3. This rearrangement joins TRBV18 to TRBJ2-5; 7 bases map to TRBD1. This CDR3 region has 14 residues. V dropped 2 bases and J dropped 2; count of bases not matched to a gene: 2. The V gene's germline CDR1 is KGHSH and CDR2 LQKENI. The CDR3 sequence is CASSPTTGQETQYF. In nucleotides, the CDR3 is TGTGCCAGCTCACCAACGACAGGGCAAGAGACCCAGTACTTC.

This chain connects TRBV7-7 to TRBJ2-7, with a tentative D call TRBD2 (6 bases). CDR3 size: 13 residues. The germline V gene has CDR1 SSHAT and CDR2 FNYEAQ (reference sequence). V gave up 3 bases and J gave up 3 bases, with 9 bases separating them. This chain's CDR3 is CASSLTRDYEQYF. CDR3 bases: TGTGCCAGCAGCTTGACTAGGGACTACGAGCAGTACTTC.

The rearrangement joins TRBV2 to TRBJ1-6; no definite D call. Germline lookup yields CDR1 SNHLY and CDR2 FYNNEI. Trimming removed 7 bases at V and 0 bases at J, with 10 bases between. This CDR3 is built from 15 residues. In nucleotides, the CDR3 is TGTGCCAGCATTCGACAAGGCTCCTATAATTCACCCCTCCACTTT. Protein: CASIRQGSYNSPLHF. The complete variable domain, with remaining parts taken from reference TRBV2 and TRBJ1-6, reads EPEVTQTPSHQVTQMGQEVILRCVPISNHLYFYWYRQILGQKVEFLVSFYNNEISEKSEIFDDQFSVERPDGSNFTLKIRSTKLEDSAMYFCASIRQGSYNSPLHFGNGTRLTVT.

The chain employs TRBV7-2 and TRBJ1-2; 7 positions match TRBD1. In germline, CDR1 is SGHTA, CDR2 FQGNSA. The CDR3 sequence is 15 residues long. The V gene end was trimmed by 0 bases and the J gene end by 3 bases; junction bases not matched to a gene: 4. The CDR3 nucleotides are TGTGCCAGCAGCTTAGCAGCACAGGGGCACTATGGCTACACCTTC. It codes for CASSLAAQGHYGYTF.

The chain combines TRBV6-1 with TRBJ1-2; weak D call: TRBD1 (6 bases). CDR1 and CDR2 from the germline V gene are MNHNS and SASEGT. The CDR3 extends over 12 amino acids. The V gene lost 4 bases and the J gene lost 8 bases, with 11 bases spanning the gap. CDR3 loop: CASSAQGYGYTF. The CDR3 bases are TGTGCCAGCAGTGCACAGGGATACGGCTACACCTTC.

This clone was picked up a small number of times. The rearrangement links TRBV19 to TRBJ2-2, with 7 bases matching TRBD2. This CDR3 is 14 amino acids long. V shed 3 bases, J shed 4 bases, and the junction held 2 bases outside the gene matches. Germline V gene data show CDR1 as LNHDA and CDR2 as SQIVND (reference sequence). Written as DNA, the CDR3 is TGTGCCAGTAGTATCGCGGGAGTCACCGGGGAGCTGTTTTTT. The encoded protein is CASSIAGVTGELFF.

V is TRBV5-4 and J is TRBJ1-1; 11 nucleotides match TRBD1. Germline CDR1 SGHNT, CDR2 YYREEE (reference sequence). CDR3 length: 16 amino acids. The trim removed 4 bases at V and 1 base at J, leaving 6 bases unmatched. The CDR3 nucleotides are TGTGCCAGCAGCCCCGGGACAGGGGGTGGGAACACTGAAGCTTTCTTT. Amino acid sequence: CASSPGTGGGNTEAFF.

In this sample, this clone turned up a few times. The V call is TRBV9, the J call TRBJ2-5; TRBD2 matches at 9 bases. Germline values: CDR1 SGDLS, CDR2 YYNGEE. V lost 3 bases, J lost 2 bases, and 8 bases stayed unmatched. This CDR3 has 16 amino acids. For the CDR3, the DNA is TGTGCCAGCAGCGCCCCCCCCAGCGGGAGGCAAGAGACCCAGTACTTC. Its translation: CASSAPPSGRQETQYF.

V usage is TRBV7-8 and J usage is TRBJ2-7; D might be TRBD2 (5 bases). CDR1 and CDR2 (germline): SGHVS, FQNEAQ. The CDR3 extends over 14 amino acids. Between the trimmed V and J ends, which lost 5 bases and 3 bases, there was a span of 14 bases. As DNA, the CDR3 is TGTGCCAGCAGCCCCCGGACTCGGGTCTACGAGCAGTACTTC. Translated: CASSPRTRVYEQYF.

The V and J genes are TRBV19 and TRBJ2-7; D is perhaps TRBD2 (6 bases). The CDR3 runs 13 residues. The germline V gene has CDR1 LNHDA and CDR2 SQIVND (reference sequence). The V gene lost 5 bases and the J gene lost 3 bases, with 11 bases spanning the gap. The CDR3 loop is CASSLGLYYEQYF. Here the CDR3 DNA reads TGTGCCAGTAGTCTGGGACTTTACTACGAGCAGTACTTC.

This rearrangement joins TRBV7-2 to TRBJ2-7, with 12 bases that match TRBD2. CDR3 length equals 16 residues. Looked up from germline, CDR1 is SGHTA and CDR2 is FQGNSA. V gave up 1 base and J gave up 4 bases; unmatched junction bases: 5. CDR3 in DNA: TGTGCCAGCAGCTTAGAGGCCCTAGCGGGAGGGTACGAGCAGTACTTC. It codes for CASSLEALAGGYEQYF.

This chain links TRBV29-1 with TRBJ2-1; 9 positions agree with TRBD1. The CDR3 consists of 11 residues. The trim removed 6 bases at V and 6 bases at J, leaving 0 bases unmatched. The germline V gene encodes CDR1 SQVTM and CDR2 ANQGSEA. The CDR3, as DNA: TGCAGCGTGACAGGGGGCAATGAGCAGTTCTTC. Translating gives CSVTGGNEQFF.

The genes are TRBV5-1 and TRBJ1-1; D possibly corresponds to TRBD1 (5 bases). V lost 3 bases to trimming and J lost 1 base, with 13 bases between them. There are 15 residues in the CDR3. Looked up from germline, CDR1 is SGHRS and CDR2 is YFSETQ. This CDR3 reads CASSSGGVGNTEAFF. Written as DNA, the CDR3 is TGCGCCAGCAGCTCGGGAGGGGTAGGGAACACTGAAGCTTTCTTT.